This T cell receptor beta chain was recovered during a study of blood T cell repertoires in COVID-19. Study as a whole: Nucleic acid was either cDNA or gDNA, and it came from T cells, B-cell-depleted T cells, or PBMCs.

The study drew participants aged about 18 to 89 years from approximately 23 US areas. Source study methods: The authors estimated nucleated cell counts from reference gene primer amplification. The table came from immunoSEQ multiplex PCR; TCRdb's copy has only in-frame clones and leaves some out. V, J and clone size are taken as reported in that table, and D and trimming were inferred from the DNA itself. The sample yields about 380,000 clones, around 87% seen once. CDR3 size: 15 residues. J was trimmed by 6 bases and V by 4 bases; bases with no gene match: 8. CDR1 SGDLS and CDR2 YYNGEE come from the germline V gene.

This sequence was found in a man aged 30 to 39 who had recovered from COVID-19. Sequenced material: PBMCs or T cells enriched from blood (not recorded which). The rearrangement joins TRBV9 to TRBJ2-3; 10 bases match TRBD2. The CDR3 region is CASSTSGGAGDTQYF. In DNA form, the CDR3 reads TGTGCCAGCAGCACGAGCGGGGGGGCTGGGGATACGCAGTATTTT.